This is a list of T cell receptor beta chains from one sample in a study of PD-1 blockade in classical Hodgkin lymphoma. Profiling relied on immunoSEQ multiplex PCR, and the TCRdb table lists in-frame clones only, not all of them. The table shows some 60,000 clones, with 85% to 90% occurring only once. The material was peripheral blood mononuclear cells (PBMCs), obtained at baseline. These receptor sequences come from a human donor with classical Hodgkin lymphoma. Both conserved end residues are part of each CDR3. The D gene is left open where the match is weak. Some rows have no size entry. The others give once, few or many, or a class for an expanded clone.

TRBJ2-5	-	-	TRBV4-1	CASSLGGGPTWPGETQYF	TGCGCCAGCAGCCTCGGCGGAGGCCCCACGTGGCCGGGAGAGACCCAGTACTTC
TRBJ2-7	-	-	TRBV21-1	CASRKYEQYF	TGTGCCAGCAGGAAATACGAGCAGTACTTC
TRBJ2-1	-	-	TRBV5-6	CASSFLAGHEQFF	TGTGCCAGCAGCTTCTTGGCCGGTCATGAGCAGTTCTTC
TRBJ1-2	-	-	TRBV6-1	CASTLRGEGYGYTF	TGTGCCAGCACCCTAAGGGGGGAGGGGTATGGCTACACCTTC
TRBJ1-2	TRBD1	-	TRBV4-1	CASSQEGDSHIFYGYTF	TGCGCCAGCAGCCAAGAAGGGGACAGCCATATTTTCTATGGCTACACCTTC
TRBJ1-1	-	-	TRBV30	CAWSLGVRNTEAFF	TGTGCCTGGAGTTTGGGAGTGCGAAACACCGAAGCTTTCTTT
TRBJ2-1	-	large	TRBV29-1	CSVEGYPGKGRSYNEQFF	TGCAGCGTTGAAGGATACCCCGGCAAGGGGCGGTCCTACAATGAGCAGTTCTTC
TRBJ2-5	-	-	TRBV2	CASRGGSQETQYF	TGTGCCAGCAGGGGGGGCAGCCAAGAGACCCAGTACTTC
TRBJ1-1	-	once	TRBV6-1	CASSAAGDTEAFF	TGTGCCAGCAGTGCGGCAGGGGACACTGAAGCTTTCTTT
TRBJ2-1	-	-	TRBV19	CASSIEGLRALKNEQFF	TGTGCCAGTAGTATAGAGGGGCTGCGGGCCCTTAAGAATGAGCAGTTCTTC
TRBJ1-1	-	-	TRBV6-5	CASSPNGANTEAFF	TGTGCCAGCAGTCCCAACGGGGCGAACACTGAAGCTTTCTTT
TRBJ2-3	-	-	TRBV4-2	CASSQEEYTDTQYF	TGTGCCAGCAGCCAAGAAGAGTACACAGATACGCAGTATTTT
TRBJ1-5	-	-	TRBV19	CASSIGVGANQPQHF	TGTGCCAGTAGTATAGGGGTGGGGGCCAATCAGCCCCAGCATTTT
TRBJ1-2	TRBD1	-	TRBV6-5	CASSAGGVGYGYTF	TGTGCCAGCAGTGCAGGGGGGGTCGGCTATGGCTACACCTTC
TRBJ2-5	-	-	TRBV7-9	CASSRGGIGNQETQYF	TGTGCCAGCAGCAGGGGGGGCATTGGGAATCAAGAGACCCAGTACTTC
TRBJ2-5	-	-	TRBV19	CASSIGGTSQETQYF	TGTGCCAGTAGTATAGGGGGGACAAGCCAAGAGACCCAGTACTTC
TRBJ2-7	-	-	TRBV5-6	CASSFPGGGSYEQYF	TGTGCCAGCAGCTTCCCCGGGGGTGGCTCCTACGAGCAGTACTTC
TRBJ1-3	-	-	TRBV6-1	CASSEDGSSGNTIYF	TGTGCCAGCAGTGAAGATGGGAGTTCCGGAAACACCATATATTTT
TRBJ2-7	TRBD1	-	TRBV6-6	CASSYGTEAGDYEQYF	TGTGCCAGCAGTTACGGGACAGAAGCTGGGGACTACGAGCAGTACTTC
TRBJ1-2	-	-	TRBV5-1	CASSLEAVLDPYGYTF	TGCGCCAGCAGCTTGGAGGCCGTTTTAGACCCCTATGGCTACACCTTC
TRBJ1-2	-	-	TRBV7-9	CASSSTETELYGYTF	TGTGCCAGCAGCTCAACCGAAACAGAGCTTTATGGCTACACCTTC
TRBJ2-3	-	once	TRBV5-1	CASSSAGGVTDTQYF	TGCGCCAGCAGCTCGGCCGGGGGTGTCACAGATACGCAGTATTTT
TRBJ1-6	TRBD1	-	TRBV5-6	CASSLGGTGNSPLHF	TGTGCCAGCAGCTTGGGAGGGACAGGGAATTCACCCCTCCACTTT
TRBJ2-4	-	-	TRBV7-2	CASSPDSRVPGEYF	TGTGCCAGCAGCCCCGATAGTAGGGTACCGGGAGAGTACTTC
TRBJ2-5	-	-	TRBV4-1	CASSQGVDLQETQYF	TGCGCCAGCAGCCAAGGTGTCGACTTACAAGAGACCCAGTACTTC
TRBJ2-7	TRBD2	-	TRBV10-1	CASSGGEGSEQYF	TGCGCCAGCTCTGGGGGGGAAGGAAGCGAGCAGTACTTC
TRBJ2-1	TRBD1	-	TRBV7-3	CASSLSGGGTNEQFF	TGTGCCAGCAGCTTATCAGGGGGCGGAACAAATGAGCAGTTCTTC
TRBJ2-7	TRBD1	-	TRBV30	CAWSALRTGLISYEQYF	TGTGCCTGGAGTGCCCTCCGGACAGGGTTAATCTCCTACGAGCAGTACTTC
TRBJ2-1	-	-	TRBV30	CAWNNGDSYNEQFF	TGTGCCTGGAATAACGGGGACTCCTACAATGAGCAGTTCTTC
TRBJ2-1	-	-	TRBV15	CATSGDNEQFF	TGTGCCACCAGTGGGGACAATGAGCAGTTCTTC
TRBJ2-6	TRBD2	-	TRBV2	CASSQDPGLAGANVLTF	TGTGCCAGCAGCCAAGACCCAGGACTAGCCGGGGCCAACGTCCTGACTTTC
TRBJ1-5	-	-	TRBV5-5	CASSLGDQPQHF	TGTGCCAGCAGCTTGGGAGATCAGCCCCAGCATTTT
TRBJ1-3	-	-	TRBV11-2	CASSLAPSVGTGNTIYF	TGTGCCAGCAGCTTAGCCCCATCTGTAGGAACTGGAAACACCATATATTTT
TRBJ2-1	-	few	TRBV5-1	CASSFPQGSVDEQFF	TGCGCCAGCAGCTTCCCCCAGGGAAGCGTCGATGAGCAGTTCTTC
TRBJ2-7	-	-	TRBV2	CASTGDGYEQYF	TGTGCCAGCACTGGGGACGGGTACGAGCAGTACTTC
TRBJ2-7	TRBD2	-	TRBV11-2	CASSLDREGLIYEQYF	TGTGCCAGCAGCTTAGATCGGGAGGGACTCATTTACGAGCAGTACTTC
TRBJ2-7	-	-	TRBV28	CASSLRTGFSYYEQYF	TGTGCCAGCAGCCTTCGTACAGGGTTTAGTTACTACGAGCAGTACTTC
TRBJ2-3	TRBD2	-	TRBV29-1	CSVGASGGSTDTQYF	TGCAGCGTTGGGGCTAGCGGGGGGAGCACAGATACGCAGTATTTT
TRBJ2-7	-	-	TRBV2	CASSVGGISSYEQYF	TGTGCCAGCAGTGTGGGCGGAATAAGCTCCTACGAGCAGTACTTC
TRBJ1-1	-	-	TRBV19	CASSINAEAFF	TGTGCCAGTAGTATAAACGCTGAAGCTTTCTTT